This T cell receptor beta chain is drawn from a study of shared clonotypes between healthy human individuals. Looking at the study overall: CD4 naive cells filled three plates per donor, CD4 memory three, CD8 naive two and CD8 memory one.

It was at deep level that the assay was run. Sequencing used immunoSEQ multiplex PCR; TCRdb keeps in-frame clones, though not all of them. The repertoire holds 2 million to 3 million clones, approximately 93% seen once, with 0.36% in the top ten. Germline V gene data show CDR1 as KGHSH and CDR2 as LQKENI. The length of the CDR3 is 16 residues. V was cut by 6 bases and J by 1 base, with 18 bases left in between. The V and J genes are TRBV18 and TRBJ1-1; a weak D match, TRBD1 (5 bases). Sequenced material: naive CD4+ T cells from PBMCs. The subset denotes: CD45RA+ positively selected. The clonotype comes from a man aged 18 to 29 in good health. Some clones in this sample may be carry-over from other donors' samples. CDR3 coding DNA: TGTGCCAGCTCCCAACGGGACCAGGGTGGGAACACTGAAGCTTTCTTT. This gives the protein CASSQRDQGGNTEAFF.